This entry features one TCR beta chain sequence. The antigen remains unidentified. This entry belongs to a study of cytomegalovirus exposure and HLA in healthy donors. Primers included in the PCR were 60 Vbeta and 13 Jbeta primers. TCRdb keeps only in-frame clones here, not all; method: immunoSEQ multiplex PCR. Of fewer than 200,000 clones in the sample, under 90% were seen once. Broader study findings: Presence/absence comparisons presumed near-even sequencing depth among donors.

The CDR3 sequence is 11 residues long. Trimming removed 6 bases from V and 6 bases from J, with 9 bases in between. Germline CDR1 LNHDA, CDR2 SQIVND (reference sequence). This TCR was recovered from a male donor in good health and CMV-seronegative. Sequencing was carried out using PBMCs. J is TRBJ2-7 and V is TRBV19; D might be TRBD1 (5 bases). CDR3 in amino acids: CASRTASEQYF. CDR3 DNA: TGTGCCAGTAGGACAGCTTCCGAGCAGTACTTC.